This passage covers 25 T cell receptor beta chains from one sample sequenced in a study of cytomegalovirus exposure and HLA in healthy donors. PCR involved 60 Vbeta and 13 Jbeta primers. Here immunoSEQ multiplex PCR was the method, and the copy in TCRdb shows in-frame clones only, minus some. The sample records around 130,000 clones, roughly 9% being singletons. The sequenced sample consisted of PBMCs. The receptors come from a woman in her forties in good health and CMV-seropositive.

This rearrangement joins TRBV6-5 to TRBJ1-1, with 9 bases that match TRBD1. The CDR3 has 13 residues. V was pared by 6 bases and J by 8 bases, with 7 bases of the junction left unmatched. Germline-derived CDR1 and CDR2 are MNHEY and SVGAGI. In DNA form, the CDR3 reads TGTGCCAGCAGACCCACAGGACAGGGGGAAGCTTTCTTT. Protein: CASRPTGQGEAFF.

This clone was recorded many times. For the CDR3, the DNA is TGTGCCAGTAGTATCGGCAGAGGAAGAAACGAGCAGTACTTC. Translation gives CASSIGRGRNEQYF. The J gene is TRBJ2-7, the V gene TRBV19, with D uncertain. Trimming removed 3 bases from V and 5 bases from J, with 14 bases in between. The CDR3 is 14 amino acids. Germline-derived CDR1 and CDR2 are LNHDA and SQIVND (reference sequence).

V and J are TRBV7-9 and TRBJ2-5; 13 nucleotides line up with TRBD2. The better agreement between TRBJ2-7 and the DNA end casts doubt on the J call. Germline V gene sequence: CDR1 SEHNR, CDR2 FQNEAQ (reference sequence). The CDR3 is 15 residues long. CDR3 nucleotides: TGTGCCAGCAGCTTGGGACTAGCGGGGATTAACGAGCAGTACTTC. Its translation is CASSLGLAGINEQYF.

The V and J genes are TRBV10-3 and TRBJ2-6; 8 nucleotides agree with TRBD1. This CDR3 spans 14 amino acids. The junction had 6 bases not matched to a gene; V was cut back by 11 bases and J by 3 bases. CDR1 is ENHRY and CDR2 is SYGVKD in the germline V gene. The CDR3 region is CASQGAGGANVLTF. In DNA, the CDR3 is TGTGCCTCCCAGGGGGCGGGTGGGGCCAACGTCCTGACTTTC.

This chain uses TRBV19 with TRBJ1-5, with 7 bases that match TRBD1. Trimming removed 7 bases from V and 4 bases from J; junction bases left unmatched: 7. Germline V lookup: CDR1 LNHDA, CDR2 SQIVND (reference sequence). This CDR3 has 14 residues. The CDR3 region has the DNA TGTGCCAGTATTAGTTACAGGGGAAATCAGCCCCAGCATTTT. Protein product: CASISYRGNQPQHF.

This clone was seen a handful of times. The chain is built from TRBV25-1 and TRBJ1-2, with TRBD1 identical over 7 bases. The trim removed 6 bases at V and 0 bases at J, leaving 4 bases unmatched. Per germline, CDR1 MGHDK and CDR2 SYGVNS. CDR3 length: 14 residues. The CDR3 here is CASRRTGANYGYTF. In nucleotides, the CDR3 is TGTGCCAGCAGGAGGACAGGAGCTAACTATGGCTACACCTTC.

The chain uses TRBV30 and TRBJ2-7; 8 bases map to TRBD2. With 3 bases clipped from V and 3 bases from J, the junction kept 7 bases outside the gene matches. The germline CDR1 and CDR2 sequences are GTSNPN and SVGIG (reference sequence). This CDR3 spans 14 amino acids. CDR3 DNA: TGTGCCTGGAGGAAACGGGGGGGGATCTACGAGCAGTACTTC. This codes for CAWRKRGGIYEQYF.

This clone was detected a few times. The J gene is TRBJ2-1, the V gene TRBV11-2; 8 nucleotides match TRBD1. Germline-derived CDR1 and CDR2 are SGHAT and FQNNGV. The ends lost 5 bases at V and 7 bases at J; junction bases unmatched: 10. The length of the CDR3 is 15 residues. The CDR3 nucleotides read TGTGCCAGCAGCCCTGACAGGGGATTAAGGAATGAGCAGTTCTTC. Its protein product is CASSPDRGLRNEQFF.

The J gene is TRBJ2-7, the V gene TRBV27; D is possibly TRBD2 (5 bases). Germline V gives CDR1 MNHEY, CDR2 SMNVEV (reference sequence). The CDR3 runs to 14 residues. The V gene lost 6 bases and the J gene lost 0 bases, with 12 bases spanning the gap. CDR3: CASSRTGSSYEQYF. In nucleotides, the CDR3 is TGTGCCAGCAGCCGGACGGGAAGCTCCTACGAGCAGTACTTC.

This clone was seen more than once but under ten times. The chain recombines TRBV25-1 with TRBJ2-2; D not resolved. V was cut by 3 bases and J by 3 bases, with 14 bases left in between. Germline V gene data show CDR1 as MGHDK and CDR2 as SYGVNS. The CDR3 runs 16 residues. The CDR3 loop reads CASSDSSHSYTGELFF. CDR3 coding DNA: TGTGCCAGCAGTGACTCCTCCCACAGTTACACCGGGGAGCTGTTTTTT.

The table lists this clone with a few counts. This chain joins TRBV27 and TRBJ2-7; TRBD1 matches 8 bases. Trimming at V came to 6 bases and at J to 3 bases, leaving 7 bases not matched to a gene. CDR1 is MNHEY and CDR2 is SMNVEV in the germline V gene (reference sequence). The CDR3 is made up of 14 amino acids. In DNA, the CDR3 is TGTGCCAGCAGCCTTGGACAGGGTAGCTACGAGCAGTACTTC. It specifies CASSLGQGSYEQYF.

V usage is TRBV7-2 and J usage is TRBJ2-1; D ambiguous. The CDR3 length is 14 residues. The ends were cut back, 7 bases at V and 0 bases at J, with 10 bases in the middle. Looked up from germline, CDR1 is SGHTA and CDR2 is FQGNSA. CDR3 coding DNA: TGTGCCAGCACCGCGGATTCCTCCTACAATGAGCAGTTCTTC. The encoded protein is CASTADSSYNEQFF.

A few counts support this clone. The chain has TRBV27 and TRBJ1-4; D remains unclear. Between the trimmed V and J ends, which lost 3 bases and 4 bases, there was a span of 15 bases. The CDR3 has 16 amino acids. Germline-derived CDR1 and CDR2 are MNHEY and SMNVEV (reference sequence). CDR3 sequence (DNA): TGTGCCAGCAGTTTTGCGGTGGAGATGATTAATGAAAAACTGTTTTTT. This gives the protein CASSFAVEMINEKLFF.

This clone was seen more than once but under ten times. The chain uses TRBV18 and TRBJ2-7; TRBD2 matches 7 bases. Germline trimming cut 2 bases from V and 7 bases from J; bases unmatched to any gene: 2. This CDR3 contains 12 residues. Germline V gene data show CDR1 as KGHSH and CDR2 as LQKENI. The CDR3 spells CASSPGAGEQYF. The CDR3 region has the DNA TGTGCCAGCTCACCAGGAGCGGGGGAGCAGTACTTC.

This clone was seen more than once but under ten times. The genes are TRBV2 and TRBJ2-5; 9 nucleotides match TRBD2. The CDR3 is made up of 16 amino acids. V lost 2 bases to trimming and J lost 1 base; unmatched junction nucleotides: 5. Germline V gene sequence: CDR1 SNHLY, CDR2 FYNNEI. In nucleotides, the CDR3 is TGTGCCAGCAGTGAACGCGGGGGGGTAAGCCAAGAGACCCAGTACTTC. Its translation: CASSERGGVSQETQYF.

The chain uses TRBV10-1 and TRBJ2-7, with TRBD1 matching 8 bases. Trimming removed 8 bases from V and 6 bases from J; junction bases left unmatched: 12. Germline loops: CDR1 WNHNN, CDR2 SYGVQD (reference sequence). The CDR3 extends over 14 amino acids. The CDR3 here is CASSLTSQGAEQYF. Written as DNA, the CDR3 is TGCGCCAGCTCTCTCACCTCGCAGGGGGCCGAGCAGTACTTC.

V and J are TRBV5-1 and TRBJ2-5; TRBD1 aligns across 7 bases. The CDR3 is 15 amino acids. The J segment lost 2 bases and the V segment lost 1 base, leaving 5 bases of the junction unmatched. CDR1 is SGHRS, CDR2 YFSETQ, per germline. CDR3 sequence: CASSLTGVGQETQYF. CDR3 nucleotide sequence: TGCGCCAGCAGCTTGACAGGGGTTGGGCAAGAGACCCAGTACTTC.

This clone came up many times. The chain recombines TRBV6-1 with TRBJ1-5; D possibly corresponds to TRBD1 (6 bases). V dropped 10 bases and J dropped 1 base, with 11 bases sitting between them. The CDR3 is 13 residues long. CDR1 and CDR2 (germline): MNHNS, SASEGT. CDR3 in amino acids: CAIQQGSNQPQHF. As DNA, the CDR3 is TGTGCCATCCAACAGGGAAGCAATCAGCCCCAGCATTTT.

The J gene is TRBJ1-2, the V gene TRBV5-1, with 10 bases matching TRBD1. V lost 4 bases to trimming and J lost 3 bases; unmatched junction nucleotides: 3. The CDR3 is 14 amino acids. Looked up from germline, CDR1 is SGHRS and CDR2 is YFSETQ. This CDR3 reads CASSTGTGDYGYTF. The CDR3 DNA follows: TGCGCCAGCAGCACCGGGACAGGGGACTATGGCTACACCTTC. The variable domain in full, with the rest retrieved from reference TRBV5-1 and TRBJ1-2, is KAGVTQTPRYLIKTRGQQVTLSCSPISGHRSVSWYQQTPGQGLQFLFEYFSETQRNKGNFPGRFSGRQFSNSRSEMNVSTLELGDSALYLCASSTGTGDYGYTFGSGTRLTVV.

A remark on this clone: At one end, the junction sequence differs from germline, possibly due to a read error. V and J are TRBV7-3 and TRBJ2-5; 9 bases are a match to TRBD1. The last part of the DNA fits TRBJ2-7 better; the J call may be wrong. Germline V lookup: CDR1 SGHTA, CDR2 FQGTGA. CDR3 length: 15 amino acids. The CDR3 DNA sequence: TGTGCCAGCAGCCTAACAGGGGGCGTTGGGGACGAGCAGTACTTC. Translating gives CASSLTGGVGDEQYF.

The chain combines TRBV28 with TRBJ2-2, with 10 nucleotides matching TRBD2. Germline lookup yields CDR1 MDHEN and CDR2 SYDVKM. Germline trimming cut 6 bases from V and 1 base from J; bases unmatched to any gene: 5. The CDR3 length is 16 residues. The chain's CDR3 is CASSLAGGLNTGELFF. In DNA, the CDR3 is TGTGCCAGCAGCTTAGCGGGGGGCCTGAACACCGGGGAGCTGTTTTTT.

This clone was counted a few times. The J gene is TRBJ2-2, the V gene TRBV7-3; 8 nucleotides agree with TRBD2. Germline CDR1 SGHTA, CDR2 FQGTGA. The CDR3 sequence is 17 residues long. V shed 4 bases, J shed 5 bases, and the junction held 12 bases outside the gene matches. This CDR3 is CASSSLSGGPGTGELFF. CDR3 bases: TGTGCCAGCAGCTCCCTGAGCGGGGGCCCGGGGACCGGGGAGCTGTTTTTT.

The chain carries TRBV5-1 and TRBJ2-4; unclear D gene. The CDR3 is 15 residues long. V lost 3 bases and J lost 1, with 11 bases in between. Per germline, CDR1 SGHRS and CDR2 YFSETQ. The CDR3 loop is CASSSLPGAKNIQYF. Here the CDR3 DNA reads TGCGCCAGCAGCTCGTTACCCGGGGCCAAAAACATTCAGTACTTC.

This clone has more than one count but fewer than ten. This chain links TRBV10-3 with TRBJ2-1, with 7 nucleotides matching TRBD1. CDR3 length: 17 residues. The V gene end was trimmed by 2 bases and the J gene end by 3 bases; junction bases not matched to a gene: 10. The germline gives CDR1 ENHRY, CDR2 SYGVKD. CDR3 residues: CAISEPDRANYYNEQFF. The CDR3 bases are TGTGCCATCAGTGAGCCTGACAGGGCCAACTACTACAATGAGCAGTTCTTC.

The chain is built from TRBV2 and TRBJ1-6, with a tentative D call TRBD1 (6 bases). Trimming left V 2 bases short and J 10 bases short, with 18 bases between. Germline V gene data show CDR1 as SNHLY and CDR2 as FYNNEI. The CDR3 runs 16 residues. The CDR3 DNA sequence: TGTGCCAGCAGTGAAAGGGGCAGGGGATATAGGTCACCCCTCCACTTT. Amino acid sequence: CASSERGRGYRSPLHF.